This TCR beta chain was sequenced for a study of OX40 agonist ivuxolimab in advanced cancers. In the study overall: Dosing consisted of intravenous ivuxolimab at 0.01 to 10 mg/kg every 2 weeks.

The repertoire was sequenced with immunoSEQ multiplex PCR; TCRdb's copy has only in-frame clones and lacks some. This table has about 77,000 clones, around 88% appearing once. The CDR3 loop spans 13 amino acids. The V gene's germline CDR1 is SQVTM and CDR2 ANQGSEA. V dropped 2 bases and J dropped 0 bases, with 7 bases sitting between them. This chain joins TRBV29-1 and TRBJ1-1; D gene unclear. The source material was CD4+ or CD8+ T cells sorted from blood, sampled in a trial of the OX40 agonist ivuxolimab. This receptor was taken from an adult with an advanced solid tumor such as melanoma, head and neck, liver or kidney cancer. The CDR3 nucleotides read TGCAGCGTTGAACGAAAGATGAACACTGAAGCTTTCTTT. Translation: CSVERKMNTEAFF.